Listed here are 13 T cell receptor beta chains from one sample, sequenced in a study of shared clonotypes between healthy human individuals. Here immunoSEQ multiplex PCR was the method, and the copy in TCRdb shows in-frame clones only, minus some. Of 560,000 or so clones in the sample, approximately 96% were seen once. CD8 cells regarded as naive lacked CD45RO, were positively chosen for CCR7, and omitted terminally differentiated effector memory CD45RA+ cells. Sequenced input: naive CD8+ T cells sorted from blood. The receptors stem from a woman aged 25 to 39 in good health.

The CDR3 spells CASSLDSYTRETQYF. CDR3 sequence (DNA): TGTGCCAGCAGCTTGGACAGCTATACCAGGGAGACCCAGTACTTC. The V call is TRBV7-9, the J call TRBJ2-5, with a possible D match to TRBD1 (6 bases). CDR3 length equals 15 residues. Trimming pared 3 bases from V and 5 bases from J, leaving 16 bases between. The germline V gene encodes CDR1 SEHNR and CDR2 FQNEAQ (reference sequence).

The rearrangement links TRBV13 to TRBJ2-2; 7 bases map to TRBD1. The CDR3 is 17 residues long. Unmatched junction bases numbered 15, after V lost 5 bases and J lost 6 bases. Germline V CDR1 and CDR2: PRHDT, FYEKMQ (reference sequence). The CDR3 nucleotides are TGTGCCAGCAGCCTAAGCCCTGGGACAGATGGGTCCGGGGAGCTGTTTTTT. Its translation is CASSLSPGTDGSGELFF.

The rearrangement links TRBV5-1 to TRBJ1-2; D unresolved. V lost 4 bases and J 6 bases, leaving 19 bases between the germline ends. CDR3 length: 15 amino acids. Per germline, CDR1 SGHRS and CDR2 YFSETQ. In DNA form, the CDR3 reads TGCGCCAGCAGCGTCAACGACCCGCTCATCGATGGCTACACCTTC. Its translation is CASSVNDPLIDGYTF.

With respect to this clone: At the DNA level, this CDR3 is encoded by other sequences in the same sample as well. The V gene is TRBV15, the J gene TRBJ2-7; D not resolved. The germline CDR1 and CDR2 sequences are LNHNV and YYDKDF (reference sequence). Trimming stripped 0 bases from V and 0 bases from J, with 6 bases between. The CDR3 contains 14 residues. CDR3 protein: CATSRDLGSYEQYF. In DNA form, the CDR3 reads TGTGCCACCAGCAGAGATTTGGGCTCCTACGAGCAGTACTTC.

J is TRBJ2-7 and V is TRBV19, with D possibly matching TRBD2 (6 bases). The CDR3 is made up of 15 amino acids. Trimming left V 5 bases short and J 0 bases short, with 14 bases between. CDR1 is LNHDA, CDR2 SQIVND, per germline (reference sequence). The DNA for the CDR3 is TGTGCCAGTAGTCCGCGGAGGGCCAGCTCCTACGAGCAGTACTTC. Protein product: CASSPRRASSYEQYF.

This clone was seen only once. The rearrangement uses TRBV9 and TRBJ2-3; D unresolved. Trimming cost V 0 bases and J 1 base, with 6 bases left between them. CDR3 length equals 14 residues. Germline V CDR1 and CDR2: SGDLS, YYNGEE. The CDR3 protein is CASSVDGRTDTQYF. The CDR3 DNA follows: TGTGCCAGCAGCGTAGATGGGCGCACAGATACGCAGTATTTT.

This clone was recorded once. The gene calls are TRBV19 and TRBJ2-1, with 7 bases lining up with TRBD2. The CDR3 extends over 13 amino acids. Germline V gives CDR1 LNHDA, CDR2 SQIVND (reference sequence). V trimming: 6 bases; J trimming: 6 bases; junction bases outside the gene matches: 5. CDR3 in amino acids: CASRRTSLNEQFF. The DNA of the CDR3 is TGTGCCAGTAGGAGGACTAGTCTCAATGAGCAGTTCTTC.

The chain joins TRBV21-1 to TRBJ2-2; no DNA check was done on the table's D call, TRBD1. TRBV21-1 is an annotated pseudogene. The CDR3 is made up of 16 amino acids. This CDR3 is CASSKRDRGRTGELFF. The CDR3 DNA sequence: TGTGCCAGCAGCAAGCGAGACAGGGGTAGAACCGGGGAGCTGTTTTTT.

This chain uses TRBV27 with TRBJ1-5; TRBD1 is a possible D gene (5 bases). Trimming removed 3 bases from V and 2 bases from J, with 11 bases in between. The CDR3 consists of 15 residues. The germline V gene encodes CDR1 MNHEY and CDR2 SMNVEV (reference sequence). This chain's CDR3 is CASSLSGLGNQPQHF. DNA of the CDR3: TGTGCCAGCAGTTTGTCAGGGTTGGGCAATCAGCCCCAGCATTTT.

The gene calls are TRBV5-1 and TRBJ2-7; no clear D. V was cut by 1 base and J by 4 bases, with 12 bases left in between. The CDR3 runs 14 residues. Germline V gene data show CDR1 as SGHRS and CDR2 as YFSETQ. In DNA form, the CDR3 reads TGCGCCAGCAGCTTGACGGGTGTCGCGTACGAGCAGTACTTC. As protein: CASSLTGVAYEQYF.

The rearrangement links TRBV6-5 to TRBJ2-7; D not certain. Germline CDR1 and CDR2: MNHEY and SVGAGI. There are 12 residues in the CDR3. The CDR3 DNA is TGTGTCTCCGGGCCCGACTTCTACGAGCAGTACTTC. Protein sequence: CVSGPDFYEQYF.

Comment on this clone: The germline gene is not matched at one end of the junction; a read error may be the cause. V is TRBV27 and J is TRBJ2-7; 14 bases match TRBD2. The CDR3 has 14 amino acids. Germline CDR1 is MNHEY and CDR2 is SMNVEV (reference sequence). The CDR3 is CASSPGTSGSLLHF. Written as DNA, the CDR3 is TGTGCCAGCAGTCCGGGGACTAGCGGGAGCCTCCTACACTTC.

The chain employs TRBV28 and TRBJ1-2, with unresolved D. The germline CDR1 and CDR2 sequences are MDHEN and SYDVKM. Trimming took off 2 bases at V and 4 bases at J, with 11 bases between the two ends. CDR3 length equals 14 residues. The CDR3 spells CASSLTSRSYGYTF. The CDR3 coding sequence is TGTGCCAGCAGTTTAACAAGCCGAAGCTATGGCTACACCTTC.